The source of this T cell receptor (beta chain) is a study of blood T cell repertoires in COVID-19. V was trimmed by 3 bases and J by 2 bases, leaving 10 bases between them. Germline V gene sequence: CDR1 LNHDA, CDR2 SQIVND (reference sequence). The CDR3 has 14 amino acids. A Seattle source enrolled patients during active infection and followed them longitudinally. Original processing methods: Nucleated cell number was recorded as an estimate derived from reference gene primer amplification. Profiling relied on immunoSEQ multiplex PCR, and the TCRdb table lists in-frame clones only, not all of them. D and trimming were read from the DNA, whereas the V and J calls and clone size are those reported in that table. Of about 340,000 clones listed, roughly 90% are singletons.

Sequences were obtained from peripheral blood. The receptor comes from a woman aged 70-85 years with COVID-19, enrolled during active disease. The chain joins TRBV19 to TRBJ1-1, with D possibly being TRBD1 (5 bases). The CDR3 DNA reads as TGTGCCAGTAGTATCGCGCAGGGTAACACTGAAGCTTTCTTT. It specifies CASSIAQGNTEAFF.